The 13 T cell receptor beta chains below were found in one sample sequenced in a study of CD8 T cells in Susac syndrome. A quantity of about 0.5 to 1 ug RNA underwent reverse transcription using random hexamers. TCRdb re-analysed the immunoSEQ multiplex PCR reads in MiXCR, keeping a single row per CDR3 protein. The sample carries about 150,000 distinct CDR3 sequences, about 91% recorded once. Sample: CD4+ T cells from PBMCs. The receptors here all came from a human donor in good health.

The chain employs TRBV7-2 and TRBJ1-5; D is unresolved. Germline CDR1 reads SGHTA; CDR2 reads FQGNSA. The CDR3 length is 15 residues. The V end lost 5 bases, the J end lost 5 bases, and 16 bases lay between the germline ends. This chain's CDR3 is CASSPLGGQDQPQHF. Here the CDR3 DNA reads TGTGCCAGCAGCCCCCTGGGCGGTCAGGATCAGCCCCAGCATTTT.

V gene TRBV19 combines with J gene TRBJ2-1, with no clear D. Per the germline V gene, CDR1 is LNHDA and CDR2 is SQIVND (reference sequence). Deletions cut 2 bases from V and 6 bases from J, with 2 bases between. CDR3 length: 11 amino acids. CDR3 DNA: TGTGCCAGTAGTATAAGCAATGAGCAGTTCTTC. Translating it yields CASSISNEQFF.

The chain carries TRBV25-1 and TRBJ1-2, with no clear D. The CDR3 has 13 residues. Germline lookup yields CDR1 MGHDK and CDR2 SYGVNS. Trimming pared 3 bases from V and 4 bases from J, leaving 9 bases between. The CDR3 bases are TGTGCCAGCAGTGAGGAGAAAGCCTATGGCTACACCTTC. Translation: CASSEEKAYGYTF.

The rearrangement uses TRBV27 and TRBJ1-2, with a tentative D call TRBD1 (5 bases). With 6 bases removed from V and 6 bases from J, the gap between germline ends came to 14 bases. CDR3 size: 13 residues. In germline, CDR1 is MNHEY, CDR2 SMNVEV (reference sequence). Here the CDR3 DNA reads TGTGCCAGCAGGAGACAGTTGGACGATGGCTACACCTTC. Its protein product is CASRRQLDDGYTF.

In its sample, this clonotype was seen once. V and J are TRBV18 and TRBJ2-7; D is perhaps TRBD1 or TRBD2 (6 bases each). CDR1 KGHSH and CDR2 LQKENI come from the germline V gene. Trimming removed 3 bases at V and 6 bases at J, with 15 bases between. This CDR3 is 14 amino acids long. The CDR3 here is CASSPQGTVSEQYF. CDR3 coding DNA: TGTGCCAGCTCACCGCAGGGGACTGTTAGCGAGCAGTACTTC.

The CDR3 sequence is CASIHYIGSSGNTIYF. CDR3 DNA: TGTGCCAGCATCCACTACATCGGGAGCTCTGGAAACACCATATATTTT. V and J are TRBV7-9 and TRBJ1-3; D is unclear. The CDR3 sequence is 16 residues long. Trimming took off 7 bases at V and 0 bases at J, with 16 bases between the two ends. CDR1 SEHNR and CDR2 FQNEAQ come from the germline V gene (reference sequence).

The chain recombines TRBV30 with TRBJ1-6; D unclear. Germline CDR1 reads GTSNPN; CDR2 reads SVGIG (reference sequence). CDR3 length: 12 residues. The V and J ends lost 0 bases and 7 bases respectively, with 4 bases between them. CDR3 sequence reads: CAWSVLNSPLHF. CDR3 nucleotides: TGTGCCTGGAGTGTACTGAATTCACCCCTCCACTTT. Full variable domain (rest looked up from reference TRBV30 and TRBJ1-6): SQTIHQWPATLVQPVGSPLSLECTVEGTSNPNLYWYRQAAGRGLQLLFYSVGIGQISSEVPQNLSASRPQDRQFILSSKKLLLSDSGFYLCAWSVLNSPLHFGNGTRLTVT.

This sequence joins TRBV18 and TRBJ2-7; D unclear. The CDR3 has 14 amino acids. The V end was cut by 3 bases, the J end by 2 bases, with 11 bases between. Germline loops: CDR1 KGHSH, CDR2 LQKENI. Here the CDR3 reads CASSPSAGTYEQYF. DNA of the CDR3: TGTGCCAGCTCACCTTCAGCTGGGACCTACGAGCAGTACTTC.

The chain has TRBV12-3 or TRBV12-4 and TRBJ2-2; tentative D call: TRBD2 (5 bases). The CDR3 extends over 14 amino acids. Trimming pared 6 bases from V and 2 bases from J, leaving 10 bases between. The CDR3 loop reads CASSVLANTGELFF. The CDR3 DNA reads as TGTGCCAGCAGCGTTCTAGCAAACACCGGGGAGCTGTTTTTT.

This sequence joins TRBV5-1 and TRBJ2-6; weak D call: TRBD1 (6 bases). CDR1 is SGHRS and CDR2 is YFSETQ in the germline V gene. Trimming pared 4 bases from V and 2 bases from J, leaving 10 bases between. The CDR3 consists of 15 residues. CDR3 bases: TGCGCCAGCAGCCAACGACAGGCTGGGGCCAACGTCCTGACTTTC. It specifies CASSQRQAGANVLTF.

The chain uses TRBV7-9 and TRBJ2-3; no firm D call. Germline V lookup: CDR1 SEHNR, CDR2 FQNEAQ (reference sequence). The CDR3 consists of 14 residues. V lost 7 bases, J lost 4 bases, and 15 bases lay in between. In nucleotides, the CDR3 is TGTGCCAGCACCGCTCAAGCATACGCAGATACGCAGTATTTT. Amino acids: CASTAQAYADTQYF.

The V gene is TRBV5-1, the J gene TRBJ2-7; possible D gene TRBD1, 6 bases. Trimming removed 7 bases from V and 4 bases from J, with 15 bases in between. This CDR3 is 13 amino acids long. Looked up from germline, CDR1 is SGHRS and CDR2 is YFSETQ. Written as DNA, the CDR3 is TGCGCCAGCGCACAGGGTCTGATTTACGAGCAGTACTTC. Translated: CASAQGLIYEQYF.

The V and J genes are TRBV4-3 and TRBJ2-2, with 10 bases aligning to TRBD2. V shed 1 base and J 4 bases; nucleotides not matched to a gene: 6. The V gene's germline CDR1 is LGHNA and CDR2 YSLEER. CDR3 length: 17 amino acids. The CDR3 DNA reads as TGCGCCAGCAGCCAAGCCAGCGGGGGGGCCAGCACCGGGGAGCTGTTTTTT. Its protein product is CASSQASGGASTGELFF.